The table lists the clone carrying this TCR beta chain with a few counts. Sample-barcoded 5' priming and a J-beta primer mix drove a second PCR of roughly 7 to 11 cycles. TCRdb re-analysed the 5' RACE reads in MiXCR, keeping a single row per CDR3 protein. Of roughly 1,100,000 distinct CDR3 sequences detected, under 30% appear once; the ten largest clones hold approximately 0.75%. This entry belongs to a study of blood T cells in healthy people across ages. Looking at the study overall: Capture by template switching was about one barcoded beta molecule per two T cells.

Germline assignment: CDR1 SQVTM and CDR2 ANQGSEA. This CDR3 has 11 amino acids. Trimming pared 4 bases from V and 3 bases from J, leaving 7 bases between. The data also belong to a second study, concerning T cells of mothers and their children. In that study: Sample barcodes plus 2-4 random nucleotides came from the M1S primer. When mothers and children were related, their normalized repertoire overlap, which was always slightly higher, did not differ significantly from that of unrelated pairs.

The V gene is TRBV29-1, the J gene TRBJ2-7; weak D call: TRBD1 (5 bases). This receptor was identified in a girl aged 2 to 9 in good health. The sequenced sample consisted of blood. For the CDR3, the DNA is TGCAGCGTTGTCAGGGACTACGAGCAGTACTTC. Its protein product is CSVVRDYEQYF.